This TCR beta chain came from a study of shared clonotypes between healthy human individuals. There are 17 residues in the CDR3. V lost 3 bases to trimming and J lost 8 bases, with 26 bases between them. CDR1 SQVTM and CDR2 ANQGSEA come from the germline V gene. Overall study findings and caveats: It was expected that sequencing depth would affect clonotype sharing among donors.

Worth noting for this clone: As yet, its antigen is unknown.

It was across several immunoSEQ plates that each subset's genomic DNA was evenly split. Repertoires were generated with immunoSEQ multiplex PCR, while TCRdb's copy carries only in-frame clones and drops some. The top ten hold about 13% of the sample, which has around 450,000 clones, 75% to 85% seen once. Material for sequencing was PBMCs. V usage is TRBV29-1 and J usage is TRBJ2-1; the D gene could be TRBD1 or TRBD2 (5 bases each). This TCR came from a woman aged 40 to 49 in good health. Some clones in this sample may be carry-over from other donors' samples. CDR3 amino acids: CSVDLGRWQGVGDEQFF. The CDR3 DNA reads TGCAGCGTTGACCTAGGGAGATGGCAGGGAGTAGGCGATGAGCAGTTCTTC.